A selection of T cell receptor beta chains follows, all from one sample in a study of T cell responses to AZD1222 COVID-19 vaccine. Sequenced by immunoSEQ multiplex PCR; TCRdb stores in-frame clones only, minus some. The repertoire has roughly 150,000 clones, around nine tenths of them found once; the top ten carry about a tenth. The sequencing used peripheral blood, collected 28 days after the second AZD1222 dose. These TCRs come from an adult who received the AZD1222 COVID-19 vaccine. The CDR3 runs from the conserved cysteine through the conserved F or W. D genes are given only for firm matches. Clone sizes are given selectively: once, few, many, or a class where the clone is expanded.

.	.	TRBV5-4	TRBJ1-1	CASSTPDRNTEAFF	TGTGCCAGCAGCACCCCAGACAGGAACACTGAAGCTTTCTTT
.	few	TRBV2	TRBJ1-1	CASTPTGNTEAFF	TGTGCCAGCACCCCCACGGGGAACACTGAAGCTTTCTTT
.	.	TRBV15	TRBJ1-1	CATSRDRAGNTEAFF	TGTGCCACCAGCAGAGATAGGGCAGGGAACACTGAAGCTTTCTTT
.	once	TRBV12-2	TRBJ2-3	CASRQNLSGGDGNTQYF	TGTGCAAGTCGCCAAAATTTGTCAGGGGGCGACGGTAATACGCAGTATTTT
.	.	TRBV28	TRBJ1-2	CASRVTGMDGYTF	TGTGCCAGCAGGGTGACAGGTATGGATGGCTACACCTTC
TRBD2	.	TRBV9	TRBJ2-3	CASSAERLARADTQYF	TGTGCCAGCAGCGCGGAACGACTAGCTCGGGCAGATACGCAGTATTTT
.	.	TRBV27	TRBJ1-5	CASSSQGTLLFGNQPQHF	TGTGCCAGCAGTTCCCAGGGCACATTACTTTTTGGCAATCAGCCCCAGCATTTT
.	.	TRBV7-8	TRBJ1-4	CASSSARVATNEKLFF	TGTGCCAGCAGCTCCGCCCGGGTCGCAACTAATGAAAAACTGTTTTTT
.	.	TRBV5-6	TRBJ1-2	CASSLYQGVYDGYTF	TGTGCCAGCAGCTTATATCAGGGCGTGTATGATGGCTACACCTTC
.	.	TRBV19	TRBJ1-4	CASSLRRDLAKSGEKLFF	TGTGCCAGTAGTCTCCGCCGGGACCTAGCAAAATCGGGGGAAAAACTGTTTTTT
TRBD2	.	TRBV28	TRBJ2-1	CASTPSSGGFNEQFF	TGTGCCAGCACCCCCTCTAGCGGGGGCTTCAATGAGCAGTTCTTC
.	.	TRBV27	TRBJ1-1	CASSFGVGTEAFF	TGTGCCAGCAGTTTCGGAGTTGGGACTGAAGCTTTCTTT
.	.	TRBV18	TRBJ1-5	CASSPGAGAGQPQHF	TGTGCCAGCTCACCAGGGGCAGGGGCTGGTCAGCCCCAGCATTTT
.	.	TRBV18	TRBJ1-3	CASSPGHLGNTIYF	TGTGCCAGCTCACCGGGACACCTTGGAAACACCATATATTTT
.	.	TRBV7-6	TRBJ1-3	CASSLTARLSGNTIYF	TGTGCCAGCAGCTTGACAGCAAGGCTCTCTGGAAACACCATATATTTT
.	.	TRBV19	TRBJ1-5	CASRSANQPQHF	TGTGCCAGTAGGTCAGCGAATCAGCCCCAGCATTTT
.	.	TRBV28	TRBJ1-5	CASSKKTGRGNQPQHF	TGTGCCAGCAGTAAAAAGACAGGCAGGGGCAATCAGCCCCAGCATTTT
TRBD2	.	TRBV5-4	TRBJ2-1	CASRAGNSGGGFPFF	TGTGCCAGCCGAGCGGGTAATAGCGGGGGGGGCTTCCCGTTCTTC
TRBD1	.	TRBV7-9	TRBJ1-2	CASSWDRGGGYTF	TGTGCCAGCAGCTGGGACAGAGGGGGTGGCTACACCTTC
.	.	TRBV7-2	TRBJ1-1	CASSVSRQTEAFF	TGTGCCAGCAGCGTTTCCCGGCAGACTGAAGCTTTCTTT
TRBD2	.	TRBV9	TRBJ2-7	CASSVGGTSLLSYEQYF	TGTGCCAGCAGCGTTGGGGGGACTAGCCTCCTCTCCTACGAGCAGTACTTC
TRBD1	.	TRBV6-5	TRBJ1-2	CASTWTGGIYGYTF	TGTGCCAGCACCTGGACAGGGGGGATCTATGGCTACACCTTC
.	once	TRBV6-5	TRBJ2-7	CASMRTARSYEQYF	TGTGCCAGCATGCGGACCGCTCGATCCTACGAGCAGTACTTC
.	.	TRBV7-2	TRBJ1-1	CASSSTTGGTEAFF	TGTGCCAGCAGCTCCACGACAGGTGGCACTGAAGCTTTCTTT
.	.	TRBV5-1	TRBJ1-2	CASSLAVIGAGGYTF	TGCGCCAGCAGCTTGGCCGTGATAGGGGCCGGTGGCTACACCTTC
.	.	TRBV30	TRBJ2-7	CAWSVGGGLYEQYF	TGTGCCTGGAGTGTAGGGGGGGGACTCTACGAGCAGTACTTC
.	.	TRBV9	TRBJ2-4	CASSVGISIAKNIQYF	TGTGCCAGCAGCGTGGGAATTTCGATAGCCAAAAACATTCAGTACTTC
TRBD1	.	TRBV24-1	TRBJ2-7	CATSEHRDRASYEQYF	TGTGCCACCAGTGAACACCGGGACAGGGCGTCCTACGAGCAGTACTTC
TRBD1	.	TRBV2	TRBJ1-2	CASSVGQVLPYGYTF	TGTGCCAGCAGCGTAGGACAGGTTTTACCCTATGGCTACACCTTC
.	few	TRBV6-5	TRBJ1-1	CASSSARGAFF	TGTGCCAGCAGTTCGGCTAGAGGAGCTTTCTTT
.	.	TRBV4-1	TRBJ2-6	CASESVSGANVLTF	TGCGCCAGCGAGAGTGTCTCTGGGGCCAACGTCCTGACTTTC
TRBD2	.	TRBV19	TRBJ2-5	CASSMLAGGEETQYF	TGTGCCAGTAGTATGTTAGCGGGAGGGGAAGAGACCCAGTACTTC
.	.	TRBV29-1	TRBJ2-5	CSVKRTLAKETQYF	TGCAGCGTTAAGAGGACTCTCGCCAAAGAGACCCAGTACTTC
.	.	TRBV29-1	TRBJ2-7	CSVLTGGQYEQYF	TGCAGCGTTTTAACTGGAGGGCAATACGAGCAGTACTTC
.	.	TRBV6-5	TRBJ2-7	CASSTRVSYEQYF	TGTGCCAGCAGTACTAGAGTTTCCTACGAGCAGTACTTC
TRBD1	.	TRBV5-1	TRBJ1-3	CASSVGQGGNTIYF	TGCGCCAGCAGCGTGGGACAGGGTGGAAACACCATATATTTT
.	.	TRBV3-1/TRBV3-2	TRBJ2-7	CASSPGGSEQYF	TGTGCCAGCAGCCCGGGCGGTTCTGAGCAGTACTTC
TRBD2	.	TRBV11-3	TRBJ2-3	CASSRGITSGKTDTQYF	TGTGCCAGCAGTCGCGGAATAACTAGCGGGAAGACAGATACGCAGTATTTT
TRBD1	.	TRBV7-8	TRBJ1-5	CASSLTGQQPQHF	TGTGCCAGCAGCTTGACAGGGCAGCAGCCCCAGCATTTT
.	.	TRBV5-5	TRBJ1-2	CASSLSGMGNYGYTF	TGTGCCAGCAGCTTGTCGGGAATGGGTAACTATGGCTACACCTTC
TRBD1	.	TRBV5-6	TRBJ1-5	CASSLTGGNQPQHF	TGTGCCAGCAGCTTGACAGGGGGGAATCAGCCCCAGCATTTT
TRBD1	.	TRBV29-1	TRBJ2-1	CSVEDRGLYNEQFF	TGCAGCGTTGAAGACAGGGGGCTCTACAATGAGCAGTTCTTC
.	.	TRBV28	TRBJ2-7	CASSGLYSRTISYEQYF	TGTGCCAGCAGTGGACTTTATTCCCGGACAATCTCCTACGAGCAGTACTTC
TRBD1	.	TRBV19	TRBJ2-6	CASSRFRGSGANVLTF	TGTGCCAGTAGTCGATTCAGGGGGAGTGGGGCCAACGTCCTGACTTTC
.	.	TRBV12-3/TRBV12-4	TRBJ1-2	CASSLAGNYGYTF	TGTGCCAGCAGTTTGGCGGGGAACTATGGCTACACCTTC
TRBD1	.	TRBV11-2	TRBJ1-3	CASSLGTGGNTIYF	TGTGCCAGCAGCTTAGGGACAGGAGGAAACACCATATATTTT
.	.	TRBV5-1	TRBJ2-2	CASSLASMGGDGELFF	TGCGCCAGCAGCTTGGCCTCCATGGGGGGAGACGGGGAGCTGTTTTTT
.	.	TRBV27	TRBJ2-2	CASSLRLQGPNTGELFF	TGTGCCAGCAGTTTACGATTGCAGGGGCCGAACACCGGGGAGCTGTTTTTT
.	.	TRBV13	TRBJ2-2	CASSLELHTANTGELFF	TGTGCCAGCAGCTTAGAGTTGCACACAGCGAACACCGGGGAGCTGTTTTTT
.	.	TRBV29-1	TRBJ2-5	CSVEDREQIQETQYF	TGCAGCGTTGAAGATCGGGAACAGATCCAAGAGACCCAGTACTTC
TRBD2	.	TRBV29-1	TRBJ2-5	CSVVRLRLTSGGQETQYF	TGCAGCGTTGTCCGACTCAGGTTGACTAGCGGGGGTCAAGAGACCCAGTACTTC
TRBD1	once	TRBV7-7	TRBJ2-5	CASSLGSTGVGETQYF	TGTGCTAGCAGCTTAGGGTCAACAGGGGTTGGAGAGACCCAGTACTTC